This T cell receptor beta chain was identified during a study of PD-1 blockade in mismatch repair-deficient tumors (dated by TCRdb to about 2017). Some background on the complete study: Between late 2013 and late 2016, 75 to 95 consecutive patients with some 11 mismatch repair-deficient cancer types, all previously treated and progressing, were enrolled in the trial. Tumor-associated T cell clones in the peripheral blood of patients responding to PD-1 blockade were tracked using deep sequencing of TCR CDR3 regions. Broader findings and caveats from the paper: Rapid expansion after pembrolizumab followed by contraction, generally before radiologic responses, was shown by tumor-resident clones, which were often undetectable in blood before treatment.

This clone was seen just once. Its specific antigen is unknown. Base qualities were left out, and no much larger clone turns up one base away. V is cut by 8 bases and J by 0 bases, and the space between the germline ends is 10 bases. The CDR3 starts with the cysteine, ends with the phenylalanine, and has 14 residues. Only the CDR3 DNA stays, 42 bases, in frame from base 1. CDR1 and CDR2 were assigned from the germline V gene as SGHTA and FQGTGA. Mismatch repair deficiency was established in every enrolled patient by polymerase chain reaction or immunohistochemistry. A few patients who responded to pembrolizumab therapy underwent TCR sequencing. The phase II trial prospectively evaluated PD-1 blockade with pembrolizumab in advanced mismatch repair-deficient cancers, independent of tissue of origin. Peripheral blood T cell samples were serially collected before and at multiple times after PD-1 blockade was started. Blood sampling times were reported as weeks after the first pembrolizumab dose.

Library preparation was by the immunoSEQ multiplex PCR assay. Not all clones reach the TCRdb copy of this immuneACCESS table, which keeps in-frame sequences only. Checked studies attribute under half of the gap to unresolved V genes and leave the rest unexplained. In this sample the table shows 15,000 or so clones, around 80% of which occur a single time. Approximately 1.7% of the sample is in the top ten clones. This specimen was PBMCs, taken around 15 weeks after starting pembrolizumab. This receptor was identified in an adult with mismatch repair-deficient cancer. The rearrangement combines TRBV7-3 with TRBJ2-2; perhaps TRBD2 is the D gene, with 5 bases matching. The CDR3: CASAGRANTGELFF. The DNA sequence reads TGTGCCAGCGCGGGTAGAGCGAACACCGGGGAGCTGTTTTTT.